Sequencing of this T cell receptor beta chain was carried out in a study of blood T cells in healthy people across ages (dated by TCRdb to the mid-2010s). About the investigation overall: In model experiments, template switching captured roughly one uniquely barcoded TCR beta cDNA molecule for every two T cells. Donors were grouped into four age groups: young (average approximately 15 years), middle-aged (roughly 40), aged (around 62) and long-lived (about 82). Using the same blood draw, the study looked at two additional independent replicas of 1 million unique cDNA reads for two donors, one aged 18 to 30 and the other aged 80 or older. To track age-related changes in TCR beta repertoire diversity, the study relied on deep sequencing normalized with unique cDNA molecular identifiers. Donors of different ages were randomly distributed across sequencing lanes to avoid experimental bias. Broad study findings and their caveats: Bulk unsorted PBMC profiling prevented conclusive comparison of naive and antigen-experienced compartments. Donor CMV infection status was unknown, potentially confounding age-related changes in expanded clonotypes. A strong correlation was found between observed TCR beta diversity and the percentage of naive T cells measured by flow cytometry. Compared with the aged group, more naive CD4+ T cells, fewer expanded clones and increased TCR diversity were shown by the long-lived group, suggesting age selection. Observed TCR beta diversity per million T cells fell roughly linearly with age, and a significant reduction was already apparent by age around 40. Total diversity estimates from one million sequenced T cells were considered lower bounds and underestimates.

Libraries were constructed by 5' RACE. The instrument given in TCRdb is Illumina HiSeq 2500. The second PCR ran for about 7 to 11 cycles and used a J-beta primer mix along with a sample-barcoded 5' primer. Each TCR beta cDNA molecule received a unique molecular identifier from a template-switch 5' adaptor carrying 12 random nucleotides. Each sample yielded at least 3 million CDR3-containing paired-end reads. First-strand cDNA was synthesized from all RNA with the Mint cDNA synthesis kit, primed by a TRBC-specific oligonucleotide. All cDNA was treated with uracil-DNA glycosylase and then went through a first 18-cycle PCR with the universal primers M1SS and BC2_uni_R. As for how the authors treated the data: Normalization of each sample was performed by random selection of 1 million high-quality reads, each carrying a distinct molecular identifier. Reads with shared molecular identifiers were discarded instead of being binned into consensus sequences. MiTCR, with a Q25 quality threshold and the strictest error-elimination algorithm, was used for CDR3 identification, clonotype clustering and error correction. A nonparametric unseen species model using Euler transformation provided a lower-bound estimate of total TCR beta diversity. TCRdb passed the public sequencing reads through fastp at Q25 and MiXCR, retaining productive beta sequences. Each entry merges the rows of one CDR3 protein and shows their most common DNA and genes. The V and J calls shown here were made by TCRdb, not taken from the authors' results. In this sample the table shows 1.5 million to 2 million distinct CDR3 sequences, around 48% of which occur a single time. More than 2% of the sample is held by the ten biggest clonotypes.

Systemically healthy Caucasian individuals from Russia, some 38 in total and aged about 6 to 100 years, were included as donors. Approximately 10 milliliters of peripheral blood were collected from each donor into EDTA-treated Vacutainer tubes. PBMCs were isolated by Ficoll-Paque density-gradient centrifugation, with at least 6 million obtained per sample. Trizol reagent was used to extract total RNA from PBMCs, with at least 5 micrograms per sample. For every donor, an aliquot of PBMCs went through flow cytometry to measure the percentages of naive CD45RAhigh/CD27high T cells. The germline V gene encodes CDR1 DFQATT and CDR2 SNEGSKA (reference sequence). The CDR3 has 12 amino acids, counting the end cysteine and phenylalanine. Only the CDR3 DNA is retained, 36 bases long and in frame from the first base. V and J lose 6 bases and 5 bases, and a span of 13 bases separates them. Comment on this clonotype: The antigen it binds to is not known. Qualities for individual bases were not recorded, and no much larger clone is one base off.

Material for sequencing was blood. This sequence was found in a woman aged 40 to 50 in good health. The chain is encoded by TRBV20-1 joined to TRBJ2-5; a tentative D match to TRBD2 spans 7 bases. The nucleotide sequence reads as follows: TGCAGTGCATACGGGGGGCCGGAGACCCAGTACTTC. Its protein product is CSAYGGPETQYF.